A single sample is the source of the 21 T cell receptor beta chains below, sequenced in a study of shared clonotypes between healthy human individuals. The table came from immunoSEQ multiplex PCR; TCRdb's copy has only in-frame clones and leaves some out. The table shows millions of clones, with more than 90% occurring only once. The specimen sequenced was naive CD4+ T cells sorted from blood. The sample's subset: CD45RA+ positively selected. Receptor source: a man aged 18 to 29 in good health.

The chain couples TRBV30 to TRBJ1-5, with D perhaps TRBD1 (5 bases). V was shortened by 4 bases and J by 3 bases, with 28 bases between the two germline ends. The CDR3 extends over 19 amino acids. The germline V gene has CDR1 GTSNPN and CDR2 SVGIG (reference sequence). In DNA form, the CDR3 reads TGTGCCTGGACCCCCAGCTTATACGGGGGACTCTTTCTCAATCAGCCCCAGCATTTT. Translation gives CAWTPSLYGGLFLNQPQHF.

This clone was found once. The chain links TRBV5-1 to TRBJ2-1; D remains unclear. The V end was cut by 0 bases, the J end by 9 bases, with 10 bases between. Germline loops: CDR1 SGHRS, CDR2 YFSETQ. The CDR3 runs 13 residues. Here the CDR3 reads CASSLVQEGEQFF. Written as DNA, the CDR3 is TGCGCCAGCAGCTTGGTGCAGGAAGGTGAGCAGTTCTTC. Together with reference TRBV5-1 and TRBJ2-1, the CDR3 gives the full variable domain: KAGVTQTPRYLIKTRGQQVTLSCSPISGHRSVSWYQQTPGQGLQFLFEYFSETQRNKGNFPGRFSGRQFSNSRSEMNVSTLELGDSALYLCASSLVQEGEQFFGPGTRLTVL.

This chain connects TRBV4-3 to TRBJ2-7; D possibly corresponds to TRBD2 (6 bases). CDR1 LGHNA and CDR2 YSLEER come from the germline V gene. CDR3 length equals 16 residues. Trimming left V 2 bases short and J 3 bases short, with 17 bases between. The CDR3 reads CASSQIRRGGLYEQYF. In nucleotides, the CDR3 is TGCGCCAGCAGCCAAATCAGGAGGGGAGGCCTCTACGAGCAGTACTTC.

A note on this clone: The identical CDR3 is also encoded by other nucleotide sequences in the sample. The chain carries TRBV7-2 and TRBJ2-3; D remains unclear. CDR1 is SGHTA and CDR2 is FQGNSA in the germline V gene. This CDR3 contains 12 residues. V was clipped by 3 bases and J by 6 bases, with 7 bases between them. The CDR3 DNA reads as TGTGCCAGCAGCTTGAATAGGGATACGCAGTATTTT. Its protein is CASSLNRDTQYF.

The J gene is TRBJ2-7, the V gene TRBV18, with D maybe TRBD2 (6 bases). The ends were cut back, 5 bases at V and 3 bases at J, with 14 bases in the middle. This CDR3 has 14 amino acids. Germline V gene sequence: CDR1 KGHSH, CDR2 LQKENI. The CDR3 loop reads CASSKEGGSYEQYF. CDR3 bases: TGTGCCAGCTCAAAGGAGGGTGGGAGCTACGAGCAGTACTTC.

Comments on this clone: The sample contains more than one DNA sequence encoding this CDR3. J is TRBJ2-5 and V is TRBV7-9, with D possibly matching TRBD1 (5 bases). V shed 5 bases and J shed 5 bases, with 15 bases lying between them. Germline V gene data show CDR1 as SEHNR and CDR2 as FQNEAQ (reference sequence). The CDR3 is made up of 14 amino acids. The CDR3 DNA sequence: TGTGCCAGCAGCCCCAGGCAGGGCGGCGAGACCCAGTACTTC. It codes for CASSPRQGGETQYF.

The J gene is TRBJ2-7, the V gene TRBV6-1; possibly TRBD2 for D (5 bases). The CDR3 runs 14 residues. CDR1 is MNHNS, CDR2 SASEGT, per germline. V lost 6 bases and J 0 bases, leaving 12 bases between the germline ends. The CDR3 nucleotides read TGTGCCAGCAGCTTTGGACGGGACTCCTACGAGCAGTACTTC. Protein sequence: CASSFGRDSYEQYF.

The chain carries TRBV18 and TRBJ1-2; 7 nucleotides agree with TRBD1. Germline loops: CDR1 KGHSH, CDR2 LQKENI. The CDR3 contains 13 residues. The junction had 3 bases not matched to a gene; V was cut back by 4 bases and J by 4 bases. The CDR3 sequence is CASSLGDSYGYTF. CDR3 sequence (DNA): TGTGCCAGCTCACTGGGGGACAGCTATGGCTACACCTTC.

The CDR3 sequence is CASSWVQPNYGYTF. In nucleotides, the CDR3 is TGTGCCAGCAGCTGGGTCCAACCTAACTATGGCTACACCTTC. The chain uses TRBV7-2 and TRBJ1-2; D gene ambiguous. The CDR3 sequence is 14 residues long. Germline-derived CDR1 and CDR2 are SGHTA and FQGNSA. Trimming removed 4 bases at V and 0 bases at J, with 9 bases between.

The chain is built from TRBV7-9 and TRBJ2-1; the D is unclear. Germline CDR1 is SEHNR and CDR2 is FQNEAQ (reference sequence). The CDR3 totals 14 residues. Trimming took off 4 bases at V and 5 bases at J, with 12 bases between the two ends. CDR3 region: CASSYIVGDNEQFF. The CDR3 DNA reads TGTGCCAGCAGCTATATCGTAGGTGACAATGAGCAGTTCTTC. Looking up the rest from reference TRBV7-9 and TRBJ2-1 gives the full variable domain: DTGVSQNPRHKITKRGQNVTFRCDPISEHNRLYWYRQTLGQGPEFLTYFQNEAQLEKSRLLSDRFSAERPKGSFSTLEIQRTEQGDSAMYLCASSYIVGDNEQFFGPGTRLTVL.

The chain is built from TRBV7-9 and TRBJ2-7, with 8 positions matching TRBD2. The CDR3 sequence is 13 residues long. After removal of 7 bases from V and 11 bases from J, the junction contained 13 bases not matched to a gene. Germline lookup yields CDR1 SEHNR and CDR2 FQNEAQ (reference sequence). The CDR3 sequence is CASTGPNSGIKYF. CDR3 nucleotides: TGTGCCAGCACGGGACCGAATAGCGGGATCAAGTACTTC.

The chain joins TRBV7-2 to TRBJ2-3; the D call may be TRBD1 or TRBD2 (5 bases each). The CDR3 covers 12 residues. Trimming removed 3 bases at V and 15 bases at J, with 16 bases between. The germline gives CDR1 SGHTA, CDR2 FQGNSA. CDR3 coding DNA: TGTGCCAGCAGCTTTCCCGGGACCGGCCGTTATTTT. Protein product: CASSFPGTGRYF. The whole variable domain, remainder taken from reference TRBV7-2 and TRBJ2-3, is GAGVSQSPSNKVTEKGKDVELRCDPISGHTALYWYRQSLGQGLEFLIYFQGNSAPDKSGLPSDRFSAERTGGSVSTLTIQRTQQEDSAVYLCASSFPGTGRYFGPGTRLTVL.

V gene TRBV10-1 combines with J gene TRBJ2-2, with 7 bases fitting TRBD1. Germline V gives CDR1 WNHNN, CDR2 SYGVQD (reference sequence). The V segment lost 6 bases and the J segment 3 bases; nucleotides outside the gene matches: 4. The CDR3 consists of 14 residues. The CDR3 protein is CASRGDSYTGELFF. The CDR3 DNA reads as TGCGCCAGCAGAGGGGACAGTTACACCGGGGAGCTGTTTTTT.

The chain recombines TRBV19 with TRBJ2-1; 7 bases agree with TRBD1. The V segment lost 0 bases and the J segment 3 bases; nucleotides outside the gene matches: 8. The length of the CDR3 is 17 residues. Germline loops: CDR1 LNHDA, CDR2 SQIVND (reference sequence). Here the CDR3 DNA reads TGTGCCAGTAGTATAGACCCAAGAGGGGGCGGCTACAATGAGCAGTTCTTC. Amino acid sequence: CASSIDPRGGGYNEQFF. The full variable domain, completed using reference TRBV19 and TRBJ2-1, is DGGITQSPKYLFRKEGQNVTLSCEQNLNHDAMYWYRQDPGQGLRLIYYSQIVNDFQKGDIAEGYSVSREKKESFPLTVTSAQKNPTAFYLCASSIDPRGGGYNEQFFGPGTRLTVL.

The CDR3 protein is CASSLDSGGPSYEQYF. The CDR3 bases are TGCGCCAGCAGCCTCGATAGCGGGGGCCCCTCCTACGAGCAGTACTTC. V and J are TRBV4-1 and TRBJ2-7; 9 nucleotides align to TRBD2. The trim removed 4 bases at V and 0 bases at J, leaving 7 bases unmatched. The CDR3 runs 16 residues. Germline V gene lookup returns CDR1 MGHRA and CDR2 YSYEKL.

The chain combines TRBV10-3 with TRBJ1-2, with 8 nucleotides matching TRBD1. CDR1 is ENHRY and CDR2 is SYGVKD in the germline V gene. The V and J ends lost 10 bases and 8 bases, in that order; junction bases with no gene match: 9. The CDR3 has 12 amino acids. The CDR3 loop reads CATTGQGGGYTF. The CDR3 DNA follows: TGTGCCACTACCGGACAGGGTGGAGGCTACACCTTC.

The chain carries TRBV5-4 and TRBJ2-5; 7 bases are shared with TRBD2. The CDR3 consists of 17 residues. The V and J ends lost 4 bases and 4 bases, in that order; junction bases with no gene match: 16. The germline gives CDR1 SGHNT, CDR2 YYREEE (reference sequence). For the CDR3, the DNA is TGTGCCAGCAGCCCAAGTTTAGCGGGCCACGCAGGAGAGACCCAGTACTTC. It codes for CASSPSLAGHAGETQYF.

V gene TRBV9 combines with J gene TRBJ2-7; TRBD2 matches at 10 bases. Germline trimming cut 4 bases from V and 0 bases from J; bases unmatched to any gene: 7. The CDR3 is made up of 16 amino acids. Germline V CDR1 and CDR2: SGDLS, YYNGEE. The CDR3 DNA reads as TGTGCCAGCAGCCCACCGGGACTAGCGTACTCCTACGAGCAGTACTTC. This codes for CASSPPGLAYSYEQYF.

With respect to this clone: The junction departs from germline at one end; a sequencing error may be responsible. The chain uses TRBV7-7 and TRBJ2-3; the match to TRBD2 covers 8 bases. The germline V gene encodes CDR1 SSHAT and CDR2 FNYEAQ (reference sequence). The CDR3 covers 14 residues. The CDR3 loop is CASSQGLGADTQYF. CDR3 coding DNA: TGTGCTAGCAGCCAGGGACTAGGCGCAGATACGCAGTATTTT.

To note about this clone: Other nucleotide sequences from this sample produce the same CDR3. This chain joins TRBV18 and TRBJ1-1; 10 bases agree with TRBD1. Germline V CDR1 and CDR2: KGHSH, LQKENI. The CDR3 consists of 15 residues. J lost 3 bases, V lost 3 bases, and 4 bases had no gene match. The CDR3 loop is CASSPRTGGDTEAFF. The CDR3 DNA is TGTGCCAGCTCACCTCGGACAGGGGGAGACACTGAAGCTTTCTTT. Supplemented by reference TRBV18 and TRBJ1-1, the full variable domain reads NAGVMQNPRHLVRRRGQEARLRCSPMKGHSHVYWYRQLPEEGLKFMVYLQKENIIDESGMPKERFSAEFPKEGPSILRIQQVVRGDSAAYFCASSPRTGGDTEAFFGQGTRLTVV.

In the case of this clone: Other DNA sequences in the same sample also yield this CDR3. This rearrangement joins TRBV30 to TRBJ1-5; no clear D gene. Trimming stripped 2 bases from V and 3 bases from J, with 8 bases between. CDR3 length: 13 amino acids. Germline V gene sequence: CDR1 GTSNPN, CDR2 SVGIG (reference sequence). CDR3 nucleotide sequence: TGTGCCTGGAGTCCCAATTCCAATCAGCCCCAGCATTTT. Protein: CAWSPNSNQPQHF.